This T cell receptor (beta chain) came from a study of response to subunit inactivated influenza vaccine. General study findings and limits: T cells newly recruited by each seasonal influenza vaccination are few, the authors suggested.

TCRdb analysed the RT-PCR reads with MiXCR anew, one entry per CDR3 protein. The sample carries about 530,000 distinct CDR3 sequences, 10% to 15% recorded once. Notes on this clonotype: Its target is not known.

This receptor was obtained from a man over 45 who received an inactivated influenza vaccine. Source: PBMCs from blood, taken 40 to 50 days after vaccination.

In nucleotides, the CDR3 is TGCGCCAGCAGCTTGAACAGAGACTATGGCTACACCTTC. Protein: CASSLNRDYGYTF. This sequence joins TRBV5-1 and TRBJ1-2, with unresolved D. The CDR3 is 13 amino acids. The germline V gene has CDR1 SGHRS and CDR2 YFSETQ. The V gene lost 1 base and the J gene lost 3 bases, with 7 bases spanning the gap.